Each of the 16 T cell receptor beta chains below was sequenced from the same sample in a study of blood T cell repertoires in COVID-19. Clones were read by immunoSEQ multiplex PCR, and TCRdb kept only the in-frame ones, dropping some. The table lists 250,000 or so clones, about 80% of them singletons. Sequencing input: PBMCs or T cells enriched from blood (not recorded which). All receptors come from a man between 60 and 75 years old who had recovered from COVID-19.

The chain joins TRBV10-2 to TRBJ1-1; the D is unclear. The germline CDR1 and CDR2 sequences are WSHSY and SAAADI. Trimming took off 3 bases at V and 4 bases at J, with 9 bases between the two ends. The CDR3 spans 13 residues. This CDR3 reads CASSDFGVTEAFF. Here the CDR3 DNA reads TGCGCCAGCAGTGACTTCGGGGTCACTGAAGCTTTCTTT.

This chain links TRBV5-1 with TRBJ1-2, with TRBD1 matching over 8 bases. J was trimmed by 3 bases and V by 0 bases; bases with no gene match: 7. Germline CDR1 SGHRS, CDR2 YFSETQ. The CDR3 spans 16 residues. The CDR3 DNA follows: TGCGCCAGCAGCTTGGTTGGCACAGGGGGTGACTATGGCTACACCTTC. Protein sequence: CASSLVGTGGDYGYTF.

In its sample, this clone was seen a few times. This sequence joins TRBV9 and TRBJ2-1; 10 bases map to TRBD1. The CDR3 loop spans 15 amino acids. The germline gives CDR1 SGDLS, CDR2 YYNGEE. V lost 4 bases to trimming and J lost 8 bases; unmatched junction nucleotides: 9. CDR3 sequence (DNA): TGTGCCAGCAGCTTGGGGACAGGGGTGGGGCATGAGCAGTTCTTC. It yields the protein CASSLGTGVGHEQFF.

The chain couples TRBV7-9 to TRBJ1-4; D perhaps matches TRBD1 (5 bases). The V and J ends lost 3 bases and 2 bases respectively, with 13 bases between them. The V gene's germline CDR1 is SEHNR and CDR2 FQNEAQ (reference sequence). This CDR3 has 16 residues. The chain's CDR3 is CASSLSGMATNEKLFF. DNA of the CDR3: TGTGCCAGCAGCTTGTCAGGGATGGCGACTAATGAAAAACTGTTTTTT.

The chain employs TRBV27 and TRBJ1-6, with 9 bases lining up with TRBD1. V dropped 5 bases and J dropped 5; count of bases not matched to a gene: 10. Per the germline V gene, CDR1 is MNHEY and CDR2 is SMNVEV (reference sequence). The CDR3 has 17 residues. CDR3: CASSALPGQGHNSPLHF. CDR3 coding DNA: TGTGCCAGCAGTGCCTTGCCGGGACAGGGACATAATTCACCCCTCCACTTT.

The chain combines TRBV12-5 with TRBJ2-7, with 7 bases that match TRBD2. After removal of 2 bases from V and 5 bases from J, the junction contained 6 bases not matched to a gene. The CDR3 contains 14 residues. CDR1 LGHNT and CDR2 FRNRAP come from the germline V gene. CDR3 protein: CASGLPGRGNEQYF. DNA of the CDR3: TGTGCTAGTGGTTTGCCAGGGAGGGGAAACGAGCAGTACTTC.

The chain joins TRBV24-1 to TRBJ2-1; 7 nucleotides align to TRBD1. The CDR3 extends over 14 amino acids. In germline, CDR1 is KGHDR, CDR2 SFDVKD. The junction had 3 bases not matched to a gene; V was cut back by 4 bases and J by 4 bases. DNA of the CDR3: TGTGCCACCAGTGAAGGACAGGTTTACAATGAGCAGTTCTTC. It is translated as CATSEGQVYNEQFF.

V usage is TRBV6-5 and J usage is TRBJ2-5, with D perhaps TRBD2 (6 bases). Germline assignment: CDR1 MNHEY and CDR2 SVGAGI. CDR3 length: 14 amino acids. The V and J ends lost 6 bases and 0 bases respectively, with 11 bases between them. In DNA form, the CDR3 reads TGTGCCAGCAGGCGGGGTCCGTACCAAGAGACCCAGTACTTC. Translated, it gives CASRRGPYQETQYF.

In this sample, this clone turned up once. This rearrangement joins TRBV20-1 to TRBJ2-7; TRBD1 matches at 7 bases. This CDR3 is 14 amino acids long. The V gene end was trimmed by 3 bases and the J gene end by 2 bases; junction bases not matched to a gene: 7. Germline V gives CDR1 DFQATT, CDR2 SNEGSKA (reference sequence). Written as DNA, the CDR3 is TGCAGTGCTAGTGACAGGGTGAACCCCTACGAGCAGTACTTC. Translated, it gives CSASDRVNPYEQYF.

The V and J genes are TRBV6-5 and TRBJ2-7, with D perhaps matching TRBD1 (5 bases). The ends were cut back, 0 bases at V and 2 bases at J, with 11 bases in the middle. CDR3 length: 15 residues. The germline CDR1 and CDR2 sequences are MNHEY and SVGAGI. The CDR3, as DNA: TGTGCCAGCAGTTACTCGTACAGGCCTACCTACGAGCAGTACTTC. Protein sequence: CASSYSYRPTYEQYF.

The rearrangement uses TRBV5-4 and TRBJ1-2; 10 nucleotides match TRBD1. V shed 4 bases, J shed 6 bases, and the junction held 3 bases outside the gene matches. There are 13 residues in the CDR3. Looked up from germline, CDR1 is SGHNT and CDR2 is YYREEE (reference sequence). CDR3 DNA: TGTGCCAGCAGCCCCGGGACAGGGGATGGCTACACCTTC. It is translated as CASSPGTGDGYTF. Full variable domain (remainder filled in from reference TRBV5-4 and TRBJ1-2): ETGVTQSPTHLIKTRGQQVTLRCSSQSGHNTVSWYQQALGQGPQFIFQYYREEENGRGNFPPRFSGLQFPNYSSELNVNALELDDSALYLCASSPGTGDGYTFGSGTRLTVV.

Regarding this clone: The sample carries other DNA sequences with the same CDR3. The genes are TRBV12-3 or TRBV12-4 and TRBJ1-3; D gene ambiguous. The ends were cut back, 5 bases at V and 0 bases at J, with 5 bases in the middle. The CDR3 runs to 13 residues. The CDR3 loop is CASSRGSGNTIYF. The CDR3 DNA follows: TGTGCCAGCAGTCGGGGCTCTGGAAACACCATATATTTT.

This chain connects TRBV15 to TRBJ1-2; D call uncertain. The CDR3 consists of 16 residues. V was shortened by 1 base and J by 2 bases, with 14 bases between the two germline ends. The germline V gene has CDR1 LNHNV and CDR2 YYDKDF (reference sequence). The CDR3 DNA reads TGTGCCACCAGCAGAGCGAGCCCACAGACGAACTATGGCTACACCTTC. The encoded protein is CATSRASPQTNYGYTF.

The rearrangement uses TRBV20-1 and TRBJ1-5, with D uncertain. Germline CDR1 reads DFQATT; CDR2 reads SNEGSKA (reference sequence). The CDR3 consists of 12 residues. The germline V and J ends were trimmed by 3 bases and 0 bases, with 3 bases remaining between them. CDR3 in DNA: TGCAGTGCTAGTTATAGCAATCAGCCCCAGCATTTT. It encodes CSASYSNQPQHF.

The chain joins TRBV19 to TRBJ1-2; 7 positions match TRBD1. Losses at the gene ends were 9 bases for V and 1 base for J; bases not matched to a gene: 5. Germline assignment: CDR1 LNHDA and CDR2 SQIVND (reference sequence). CDR3 length equals 13 residues. The CDR3 DNA reads as TGTGCCAGCAGGGACAGCAATAACTATGGCTACACCTTC. Encoded protein: CASRDSNNYGYTF.

The chain has TRBV6-5 and TRBJ1-2; the match to TRBD1 covers 11 bases. V lost 5 bases to trimming and J lost 3 bases; unmatched junction nucleotides: 5. Germline V gene sequence: CDR1 MNHEY, CDR2 SVGAGI. The CDR3 totals 15 residues. The CDR3 here is CASSKGQGEDYGYTF. In DNA form, the CDR3 reads TGTGCCAGCAGTAAGGGACAGGGGGAAGACTATGGCTACACCTTC.